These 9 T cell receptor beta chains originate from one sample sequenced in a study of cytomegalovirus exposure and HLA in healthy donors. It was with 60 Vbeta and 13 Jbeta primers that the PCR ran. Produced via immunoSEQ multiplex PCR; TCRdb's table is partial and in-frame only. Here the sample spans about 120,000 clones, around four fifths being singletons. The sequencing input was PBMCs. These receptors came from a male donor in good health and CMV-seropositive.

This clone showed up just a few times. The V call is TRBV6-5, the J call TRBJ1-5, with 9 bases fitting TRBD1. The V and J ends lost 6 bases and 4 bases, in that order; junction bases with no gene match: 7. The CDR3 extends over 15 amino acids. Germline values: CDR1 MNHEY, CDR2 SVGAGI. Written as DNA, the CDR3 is TGTGCCAGCAGCCCCAACAGGGGGCTTAATCAGCCCCAGCATTTT. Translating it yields CASSPNRGLNQPQHF.

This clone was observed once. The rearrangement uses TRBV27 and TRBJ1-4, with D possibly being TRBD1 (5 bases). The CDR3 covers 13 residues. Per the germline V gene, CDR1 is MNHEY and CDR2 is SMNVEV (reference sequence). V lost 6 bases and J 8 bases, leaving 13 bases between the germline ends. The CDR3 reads CASRSTALEKLFF. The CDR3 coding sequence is TGTGCCAGCAGATCGACAGCTTTGGAAAAACTGTTTTTT.

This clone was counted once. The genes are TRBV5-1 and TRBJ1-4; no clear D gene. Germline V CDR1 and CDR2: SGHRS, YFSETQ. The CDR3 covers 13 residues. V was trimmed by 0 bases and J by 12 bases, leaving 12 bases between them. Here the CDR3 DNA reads TGCGCCAGCAGCTTGGTGGGCGTAGCGGAACTGTTTTTT. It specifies CASSLVGVAELFF.

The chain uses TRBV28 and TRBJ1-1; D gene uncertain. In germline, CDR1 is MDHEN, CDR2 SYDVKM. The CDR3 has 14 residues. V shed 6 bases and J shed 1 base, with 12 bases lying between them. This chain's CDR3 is CASSPHAGNTEAFF. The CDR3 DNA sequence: TGTGCCAGCAGCCCCCATGCGGGGAACACTGAAGCTTTCTTT.

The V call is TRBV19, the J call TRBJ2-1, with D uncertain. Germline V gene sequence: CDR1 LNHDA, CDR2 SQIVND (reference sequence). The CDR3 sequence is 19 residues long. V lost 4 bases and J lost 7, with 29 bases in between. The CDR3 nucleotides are TGTGCCAGTAGTACCATACACCCCGTGTCCTCCAAATTTAAGAATGAGCAGTTCTTC. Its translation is CASSTIHPVSSKFKNEQFF.

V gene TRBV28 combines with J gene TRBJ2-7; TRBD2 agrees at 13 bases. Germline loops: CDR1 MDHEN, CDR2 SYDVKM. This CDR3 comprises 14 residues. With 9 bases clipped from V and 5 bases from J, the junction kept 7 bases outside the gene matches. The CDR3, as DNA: TGTGCCAGTACTAGCGGGAGGGTTTTGAACGAGCAGTACTTC. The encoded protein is CASTSGRVLNEQYF.

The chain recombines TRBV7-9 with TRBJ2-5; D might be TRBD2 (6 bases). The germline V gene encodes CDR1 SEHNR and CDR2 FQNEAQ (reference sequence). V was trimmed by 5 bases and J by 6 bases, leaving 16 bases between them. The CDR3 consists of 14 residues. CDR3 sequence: CASSRDRAGQTQYF. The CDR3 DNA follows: TGTGCCAGCAGCCGGGACCGCGCGGGGCAGACCCAGTACTTC.

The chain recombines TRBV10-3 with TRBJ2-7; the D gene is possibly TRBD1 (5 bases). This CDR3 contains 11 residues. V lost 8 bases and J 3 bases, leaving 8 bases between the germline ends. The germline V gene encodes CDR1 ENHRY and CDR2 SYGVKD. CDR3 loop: CAIDQGYEQYF. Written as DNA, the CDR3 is TGTGCCATCGACCAGGGCTACGAGCAGTACTTC.

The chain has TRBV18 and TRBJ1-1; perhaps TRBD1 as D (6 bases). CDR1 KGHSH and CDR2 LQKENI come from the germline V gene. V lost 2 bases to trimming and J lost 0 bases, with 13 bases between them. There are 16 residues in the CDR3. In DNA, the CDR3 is TGTGCCAGCTCACCAAGGGAGGGGGGGTTGAACACTGAAGCTTTCTTT. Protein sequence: CASSPREGGLNTEAFF. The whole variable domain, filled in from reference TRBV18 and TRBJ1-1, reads NAGVMQNPRHLVRRRGQEARLRCSPMKGHSHVYWYRQLPEEGLKFMVYLQKENIIDESGMPKERFSAEFPKEGPSILRIQQVVRGDSAAYFCASSPREGGLNTEAFFGQGTRLTVV.